These 12 T cell receptor beta chains came from one sample sequenced in a study of control samples from healthy donors and cancer patients (dated by TCRdb to between 2020 and 2021). The receptor library was made with the immunoSEQ multiplex PCR assay. Here the immuneACCESS table is served through TCRdb, limited to in-frame sequences with V and J called. Missing clones are a known gap in these copies; in checked studies unresolved V genes cover under half, and the rest lacks a known reason. The sample profile shows fewer than 200,000 clones; about 86% of them were found once. The ten largest make up nearly 5% of the sample. Sequencing input: blood. The receptor source for this set is a woman aged 25 to 39 in good health.

The chain carries TRBV21-1 and TRBJ2-3; the DNA was not compared with TRBD2, the D call given in the table. TRBV21-1 is shown as a pseudogene. The CDR3 loop spans 13 amino acids. The CDR3 loop reads CATPWLATDTQYF. CDR3 DNA: TGTGCCACGCCCTGGCTAGCGACAGATACGCAGTATTTT.

V usage is TRBV5-1 and J usage is TRBJ1-2, with 9 bases aligning to TRBD1. Losses at the gene ends were 4 bases for V and 8 bases for J; bases not matched to a gene: 12. Germline loops: CDR1 SGHRS, CDR2 YFSETQ. This CDR3 has 15 amino acids. In nucleotides, the CDR3 is TGCGCCAGCAGCGGCAACAGGGGGCGAGTCGAGGGCTACACCTTC. This translates into CASSGNRGRVEGYTF.

The CDR3 loop reads CASSLFQNRKLFF. CDR3 coding DNA: TGTGCCAGCAGTTTGTTTCAGAACAGAAAACTGTTTTTT. The rearrangement joins TRBV28 to TRBJ1-4; D is unresolved. The CDR3 runs 13 residues. V shed 3 bases and J shed 10 bases, with 12 bases lying between them. Germline lookup yields CDR1 MDHEN and CDR2 SYDVKM.

The chain couples TRBV4-1 to TRBJ2-5, with D unresolved. V was shortened by 6 bases and J by 5 bases, with 10 bases between the two germline ends. CDR3 length: 12 amino acids. The germline V gene has CDR1 MGHRA and CDR2 YSYEKL. Written as DNA, the CDR3 is TGCGCCAGCAGTCGGGCCGGGGAGACCCAGTACTTC. Its translation is CASSRAGETQYF.

Written as DNA, the CDR3 is TGTGCCAGCAGTGAATTTCAGGGCACAGATACGCAGTATTTT. Residues: CASSEFQGTDTQYF. This rearrangement joins TRBV6-1 to TRBJ2-3; unclear D gene. The CDR3 runs to 14 residues. The V end was cut by 2 bases, the J end by 1 base, with 7 bases between. Germline loops: CDR1 MNHNS, CDR2 SASEGT.

This clone was observed a single time. The rearrangement uses TRBV28 and TRBJ1-3; D call uncertain. Germline V gene sequence: CDR1 MDHEN, CDR2 SYDVKM. V gave up 2 bases and J gave up 0 bases, with 8 bases separating them. This CDR3 region has 15 residues. The CDR3 loop is CASSLGRGSGNTIYF. The DNA of the CDR3 is TGTGCCAGCAGTTTAGGCAGAGGCTCTGGAAACACCATATATTTT.

The chain is built from TRBV7-2 and TRBJ2-3; a weak D match, TRBD2 (6 bases). V was shortened by 5 bases and J by 2 bases, with 17 bases between the two germline ends. This CDR3 comprises 16 residues. Germline V gene lookup returns CDR1 SGHTA and CDR2 FQGNSA. The CDR3, as DNA: TGTGCCAGCAGCCCGGGGCCTAGCGTATACACAGATACGCAGTATTTT. Translated: CASSPGPSVYTDTQYF.

The chain employs TRBV6-5 and TRBJ1-1; 9 bases fit TRBD1. From germline, CDR1 is MNHEY and CDR2 SVGAGI. The CDR3 sequence is 14 residues long. V trimming: 4 bases; J trimming: 3 bases; junction bases outside the gene matches: 3. CDR3 protein: CASSSQGAYTEAFF. CDR3 sequence (DNA): TGTGCCAGCAGTTCACAGGGGGCCTACACTGAAGCTTTCTTT.

The chain joins TRBV4-2 to TRBJ1-1, with D hard to call. The CDR3 has 12 amino acids. Trimming pared 1 base from V and 8 bases from J, leaving 8 bases between. Germline V CDR1 and CDR2: LGHNA, YNFKEQ. The CDR3 spells CASSQGRREAFF. DNA for the CDR3: TGTGCCAGCAGCCAAGGACGGAGAGAAGCTTTCTTT.

This clone is a singleton in its sample. V usage is TRBV7-8 and J usage is TRBJ1-1; D is ambiguous. This CDR3 contains 14 residues. V was clipped by 2 bases and J by 0 bases, with 7 bases between them. Per germline, CDR1 SGHVS and CDR2 FQNEAQ. The CDR3 nucleotides are TGTGCCAGCAGCTTAAGTCGGTTGAACACTGAAGCTTTCTTT. It encodes CASSLSRLNTEAFF.

The chain employs TRBV2 and TRBJ1-5; no clear D gene. The germline V gene encodes CDR1 SNHLY and CDR2 FYNNEI. CDR3 length: 14 residues. The V and J ends lost 4 bases and 3 bases respectively, with 10 bases between them. This CDR3 is CASSGWGYNQPQHF. The DNA for the CDR3 is TGTGCCAGCAGTGGGTGGGGATACAATCAGCCCCAGCATTTT.

The sample holds one count of this clone. The genes are TRBV5-1 and TRBJ2-2; 8 bases match TRBD2. Germline assignment: CDR1 SGHRS and CDR2 YFSETQ. The CDR3 loop spans 15 amino acids. Trimming at V came to 1 base and at J to 5 bases, leaving 4 bases not matched to a gene. CDR3 sequence reads: CASSLSGSGTGELFF. As DNA, the CDR3 is TGCGCCAGCAGCTTGAGCGGGAGTGGAACCGGGGAGCTGTTTTTT.